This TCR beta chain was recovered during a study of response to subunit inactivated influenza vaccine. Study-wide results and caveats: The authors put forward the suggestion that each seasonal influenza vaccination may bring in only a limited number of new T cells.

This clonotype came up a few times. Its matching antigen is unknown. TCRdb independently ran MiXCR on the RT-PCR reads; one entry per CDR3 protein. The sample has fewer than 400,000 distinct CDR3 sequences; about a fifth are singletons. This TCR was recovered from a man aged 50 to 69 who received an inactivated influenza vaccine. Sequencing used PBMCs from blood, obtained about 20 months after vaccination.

CDR3 nucleotide sequence: TGTGCCAGCTCACCAAAGGGGGGGATGAACACTGAAGCTTTCTTT. Encoded protein: CASSPKGGMNTEAFF. The V gene is TRBV18, the J gene TRBJ1-1, with D perhaps TRBD1 (6 bases). This CDR3 spans 15 amino acids. Germline-derived CDR1 and CDR2 are KGHSH and LQKENI. V gave up 2 bases and J gave up 0 bases, with 10 bases separating them.